This T cell receptor (beta chain) came from a study of Graves' ophthalmopathy and Graves' hyperthyroidism. Across the study: Samples of peripheral blood were obtained at initial diagnosis, prior to treatment of any kind.

Serum thyroxine and TRAb, along with clinical symptoms, thyroid ultrasound and orbital computed tomography, were what diagnosis relied on. The ends were cut back, 6 bases at V and 2 bases at J, with 22 bases in the middle. The CDR3 is 17 residues long. Germline CDR1 and CDR2: MGHDK and SYGVNS. Study-level findings and limits: With about 87% sensitivity and more than 75% specificity, a 13-signature model separated ophthalmopathy from stable hyperthyroidism.

Investigators amplified TCR beta CDR3 regions from RNA transcripts. First-round RT-PCR relied on HTBI primers, and a second-round multiplex PCR came next. TCRdb reprocessed the multiplex PCR reads via MiXCR and lists one record per CDR3 protein. The table shows hundreds of thousands of distinct CDR3 sequences, with approximately 39% occurring only once. This clonotype was picked up one time. Its antigen is not known. The gene calls are TRBV25-1 and TRBJ1-1; a possible D gene is TRBD1 (6 bases). The TCR was taken from an adult man with Graves' ophthalmopathy. Sequencing used peripheral blood. The CDR3 sequence is CASSSDAAGGTNTEAFF. The CDR3 bases are TGTGCCAGCAGCAGCGATGCAGCGGGGGGGACAAACACTGAAGCTTTCTTT.